This note documents a single T cell receptor (beta chain) sequence. What it recognizes is unknown. These data come from a study of siplizumab effects on memory and regulatory T cells. Study results and caveats: A small minority of alloreactive clones were mapped to unstimulated subsets. Memory T cells appeared less diverse than naive cells, which seemed to contribute substantially to alloresponse. Confirmation that proliferating Tregs from siplizumab cultures had suppressive function was not obtained.

The V and J ends lost 4 bases and 0 bases respectively, with 11 bases between them. Per the germline V gene, CDR1 is SGHAT and CDR2 is FQNNGV. The CDR3 totals 15 residues. Per-sample assaying covered 85,000 to 100,000 TCR templates. The protocol was immunoSEQ multiplex PCR, while the TCRdb copy is restricted to in-frame clones and leaves out a portion. The table records 57,000 or so clones, approximately 79% of them present only once. Input material: memory CD4+ T cells sorted from blood. The receptor was isolated from a human donor in good health. V is TRBV11-2 and J is TRBJ2-3, with D possibly matching TRBD2 (5 bases). Here the CDR3 DNA reads TGTGCCAGCAGCTCAGAGGGCCGAAGCACAGATACGCAGTATTTT. The encoded protein is CASSSEGRSTDTQYF.